The clone carrying this TCR beta chain has a count of ten or more. Primers targeting TRAV and TRBV primed first-strand cDNA, covering alpha and beta chains. TCR amplification ran 15 to 25 PCR cycles using constant-region and V-primer adapter primers. TCRdb reprocessed the reads via MiXCR and lists one record per CDR3 protein. The repertoire includes about 64,000 distinct CDR3 sequences, less than 30% of them detected once, and 6% to 7% sits in the top ten. These data belong to a study of low-dose radiotherapy and immunotherapy resistance in tumors. Study context: Every six weeks patients received intravenous ipilimumab 1 mg/kg, and every two weeks they received intravenous nivolumab 240 mg.

Time point specified: before trial treatment. Donors, who were enrolled in a single-arm phase I dose-escalation trial, received nivolumab, ipilimumab, aspirin, low-dose cyclophosphamide and low-dose radiotherapy. Trimming removed 4 bases at V and 5 bases at J, with 7 bases between. Germline CDR1 reads SEHNR; CDR2 reads FQNEAQ (reference sequence). This CDR3 contains 12 residues. Specimen: PBMCs, collected before treatment. The TCR comes from a male donor with rectosigmoid adenocarcinoma. The rearrangement joins TRBV7-9 to TRBJ2-3; D not certain. CDR3 DNA: TGTGCCAGCAGCTGGGTGGTAGATACGCAGTATTTT. Translation: CASSWVVDTQYF.